The 31 T cell receptor beta chains below all came from one sample that was sequenced in a study of blood T cell repertoires in COVID-19. Using immunoSEQ multiplex PCR, the repertoire was profiled, and TCRdb retains in-frame clones only, with some absent. The table lists about 160,000 clones, roughly 90% of them singletons, with 4.8% in the top ten. Sequencing was done on a sample of peripheral blood. Receptor source: a man aged 25-40 years with COVID-19, enrolled during active disease.

CDR3 loop: CASSYARTGVEAFF. CDR3 DNA sequence: TGTGCCAGCAGTTACGCCCGCACAGGGGTTGAAGCTTTCTTT. V gene TRBV6-6 combines with J gene TRBJ1-1; 7 positions match TRBD1. With 2 bases clipped from V and 7 bases from J, the junction kept 7 bases outside the gene matches. The CDR3 has 14 amino acids. CDR1 MNHNY and CDR2 SVGAGI come from the germline V gene (reference sequence).

The gene calls are TRBV19 and TRBJ1-1; tentatively, D is TRBD1 (5 bases). The CDR3 totals 16 residues. Germline V lookup: CDR1 LNHDA, CDR2 SQIVND (reference sequence). V was pared by 3 bases and J by 1 base, with 15 bases between. CDR3 nucleotide sequence: TGTGCCAGTAGTATGGAGTCAGGGAAGGGGAACACTGAAGCTTTCTTT. Residues: CASSMESGKGNTEAFF.

The V gene is TRBV4-3, the J gene TRBJ1-6; 8 bases align to TRBD1. This CDR3 region has 15 residues. V lost 4 bases to trimming and J lost 7 bases; unmatched junction nucleotides: 6. Germline-derived CDR1 and CDR2 are LGHNA and YSLEER. The CDR3 DNA is TGCGCCAGCAGCCTGAGACAGGGGAGCAATTCACCCCTCCACTTT. Translating gives CASSLRQGSNSPLHF.

This clone was recorded once. The rearrangement joins TRBV11-3 to TRBJ2-7; D may be TRBD1 (6 bases). With 5 bases removed from V and 2 bases from J, the gap between germline ends came to 13 bases. This CDR3 spans 14 amino acids. The germline gives CDR1 SGHNT, CDR2 YENEEA. CDR3 bases: TGTGCCAGCAGCACCAAGGACAGCCCCTACGAGCAGTACTTC. This gives the protein CASSTKDSPYEQYF.

The chain joins TRBV7-9 to TRBJ2-3; possibly TRBD1 for D (6 bases). Trimming cost V 3 bases and J 6 bases, with 13 bases left between them. The CDR3 loop spans 14 amino acids. Germline loops: CDR1 SEHNR, CDR2 FQNEAQ (reference sequence). The CDR3 DNA reads as TGTGCCAGCAGCTTGCAGGGGTCGTTGGATACGCAGTATTTT. Translated, it gives CASSLQGSLDTQYF.

In nucleotides, the CDR3 is TGCGCCAGCAGTAGGGCAGGGGGTCAGCCCCAGCATTTT. Protein sequence: CASSRAGGQPQHF. The chain employs TRBV23-1 and TRBJ1-5; 7 bases match TRBD1. TRBV23-1 qualifies as an ORF whose function is uncertain. V shed 5 bases and J 6 bases; nucleotides not matched to a gene: 4. This CDR3 comprises 13 residues.

This chain joins TRBV28 and TRBJ1-1; 7 nucleotides match TRBD1. The CDR3 is made up of 15 amino acids. The V gene's germline CDR1 is MDHEN and CDR2 SYDVKM. The junction had 7 bases not matched to a gene; V was cut back by 6 bases and J by 0 bases. DNA of the CDR3: TGTGCCAGCAGCGGGACAGATTTCATGAACACTGAAGCTTTCTTT. It yields the protein CASSGTDFMNTEAFF.

The V gene is TRBV24-1, the J gene TRBJ2-3; 7 positions match TRBD1. Germline lookup yields CDR1 KGHDR and CDR2 SFDVKD. Trimming cost V 4 bases and J 0 bases; bases outside gene matches: 3. The CDR3 is 15 amino acids. CDR3 region: CATSETGASTDTQYF. For the CDR3, the DNA is TGTGCCACCAGTGAAACAGGGGCTAGCACAGATACGCAGTATTTT.

The rearrangement joins TRBV28 to TRBJ1-1, with D unresolved. V lost 6 bases to trimming and J lost 0 bases, with 11 bases between them. This CDR3 is 14 amino acids long. Germline V gene data show CDR1 as MDHEN and CDR2 as SYDVKM. Here the CDR3 reads CASSSTLMNTEAFF. For the CDR3, the DNA is TGTGCCAGCAGCTCCACATTGATGAACACTGAAGCTTTCTTT.

The chain carries TRBV3-1 (or the pseudogene TRBV3-2) and TRBJ1-4, with D hard to call. The germline CDR1 and CDR2 sequences are LGHDT and YNNKEL (reference sequence). V was cut by 4 bases and J by 0 bases, with 9 bases left in between. The CDR3 is made up of 15 amino acids. The chain's CDR3 is CASSPILATNEKLFF. The CDR3, as DNA: TGTGCCAGCAGCCCCATTTTAGCAACTAATGAAAAACTGTTTTTT.

The chain has TRBV29-1 and TRBJ1-1; 9 bases are shared with TRBD1. Germline V gives CDR1 SQVTM, CDR2 ANQGSEA. Trimming took 2 bases from V and 10 from J; bases not matched to a gene: 5. The CDR3 contains 12 residues. The CDR3 is CSVEMGQGSAFF. Written as DNA, the CDR3 is TGCAGCGTTGAAATGGGACAGGGCTCAGCTTTCTTT.

The rearrangement links TRBV7-2 to TRBJ1-5, with a tentative D call TRBD1 (6 bases). CDR1 SGHTA and CDR2 FQGNSA come from the germline V gene. This CDR3 contains 15 residues. Trimming removed 2 bases from V and 3 bases from J, with 11 bases in between. The CDR3 here is CASSLLGGNNQPQHF. CDR3 sequence (DNA): TGTGCCAGCAGCTTACTAGGGGGAAACAATCAGCCCCAGCATTTT.

The CDR3 loop reads CASSERGSGTEAFF. The CDR3 coding sequence is TGTGCCAGCAGCGAAAGGGGTAGTGGCACTGAAGCTTTCTTT. The chain uses TRBV2 and TRBJ1-1, with D possibly matching TRBD1 (5 bases). This CDR3 has 14 residues. Trimming removed 6 bases from V and 4 bases from J, with 15 bases in between. Germline lookup yields CDR1 SNHLY and CDR2 FYNNEI.

The table lists this clone with a count of one. The gene calls are TRBV27 and TRBJ2-1, with 16 bases fitting TRBD2. CDR1 and CDR2 from the germline V gene are MNHEY and SMNVEV (reference sequence). The CDR3 extends over 20 amino acids. V was clipped by 5 bases and J by 5 bases; unmatched bases: 15. Here the CDR3 DNA reads TGTGCCAGCAGTCTAATCGGGACTAGCGGGAGGGCGCAGTGGGACAATGAGCAGTTCTTC. This codes for CASSLIGTSGRAQWDNEQFF.

The chain uses TRBV28 and TRBJ2-7; 10 nucleotides align to TRBD2. V was pared by 5 bases and J by 0 bases, with 4 bases of the junction left unmatched. Germline CDR1 reads MDHEN; CDR2 reads SYDVKM. The CDR3 has 15 residues. The CDR3 region is CASSPASGSSYEQYF. The CDR3 region has the DNA TGTGCCAGCAGTCCTGCTAGCGGGAGCTCCTACGAGCAGTACTTC.

In this sample, this clone turned up many times. This chain uses TRBV27 with TRBJ2-1; D may be TRBD2 (7 bases). Germline CDR1 reads MNHEY; CDR2 reads SMNVEV (reference sequence). V lost 10 bases and J 8 bases, leaving 24 bases between the germline ends. The CDR3 covers 15 residues. CDR3 residues: CATAFRAGATDEQFF. In DNA, the CDR3 is TGTGCCACTGCCTTCAGGGCGGGGGCGACGGATGAGCAGTTCTTC.

V usage is TRBV24-1 and J usage is TRBJ2-5, with a possible D match to TRBD2 (5 bases). Trimming took off 4 bases at V and 5 bases at J, with 10 bases between the two ends. This CDR3 comprises 13 residues. Germline V gene lookup returns CDR1 KGHDR and CDR2 SFDVKD. The CDR3 loop is CATSESGEETQYF. The CDR3 bases are TGTGCCACCAGTGAGTCTGGGGAGGAGACCCAGTACTTC.

A few counts support this clone. This specimen includes other DNA sequences encoding the same CDR3. The gene calls are TRBV2 and TRBJ2-1; 9 nucleotides match TRBD1. CDR1 is SNHLY, CDR2 FYNNEI, per germline. The CDR3 spans 14 residues. Trimming removed 5 bases from V and 7 bases from J; junction bases left unmatched: 6. The CDR3: CASSRTGARNEQFF. CDR3 nucleotides: TGTGCCAGCAGTAGGACAGGGGCCAGGAATGAGCAGTTCTTC.

The chain couples TRBV12-3 or TRBV12-4 to TRBJ1-1; 7 positions match TRBD1. With 5 bases clipped from V and 6 bases from J, the junction kept 3 bases outside the gene matches. The CDR3 length is 12 residues. CDR3 DNA sequence: TGTGCCAGCAGTGACAGGGTTTCTGAAGCTTTCTTT. It is translated as CASSDRVSEAFF.

The rearrangement links TRBV7-8 to TRBJ1-1; 7 bases agree with TRBD1. CDR1 is SGHVS, CDR2 FQNEAQ, per germline. V lost 4 bases and J lost 1; bases outside the gene matches: 6. The CDR3 extends over 15 amino acids. The CDR3 region is CASSSDRAGNTEAFF. CDR3 nucleotides: TGTGCCAGCAGCTCAGACAGGGCGGGGAACACTGAAGCTTTCTTT.

The V and J genes are TRBV7-3 and TRBJ1-2, with D possibly matching TRBD1 (6 bases). V gave up 3 bases and J gave up 5 bases, with 13 bases separating them. CDR3 length equals 14 residues. Germline lookup yields CDR1 SGHTA and CDR2 FQGTGA. In DNA, the CDR3 is TGTGCCAGCAGCTTGTATCCGACAGGTTATGGCTACACCTTC. Protein: CASSLYPTGYGYTF. Full variable domain (outside the CDR3, taken from reference TRBV7-3 and TRBJ1-2): GAGVSQTPSNKVTEKGKYVELRCDPISGHTALYWYRQSLGQGPEFLIYFQGTGAADDSGLPNDRFFAVRPEGSVSTLKIQRTERGDSAVYLCASSLYPTGYGYTFGSGTRLTVV.

This clone was detected only a few times. This chain links TRBV11-3 with TRBJ2-1; a weak D match, TRBD1 (7 bases). Germline CDR1 SGHNT, CDR2 YENEEA. The V end lost 5 bases, the J end lost 7 bases, and 18 bases lay between the germline ends. There are 15 residues in the CDR3. In DNA, the CDR3 is TGTGCCAGCAGCAGGGCAGGGGGAGGTCAGAATGAGCAGTTCTTC. Its protein product is CASSRAGGGQNEQFF.

The sample holds one count of this clone. For the CDR3, the DNA is TGTGCCAGCAGTAAGGGACAGGGTTATAATTCACCCCTCCACTTT. Its translation is CASSKGQGYNSPLHF. The chain is built from TRBV28 and TRBJ1-6; 9 bases map to TRBD1. This CDR3 contains 15 residues. J gave up 4 bases and V 5 bases, and 3 bases lay outside the gene matches. Germline lookup yields CDR1 MDHEN and CDR2 SYDVKM.

Only one count was recorded for this clone. The genes are TRBV9 and TRBJ2-1; 9 nucleotides agree with TRBD2. Germline V gene sequence: CDR1 SGDLS, CDR2 YYNGEE. The length of the CDR3 is 17 residues. V shed 3 bases, J shed 0 bases, and the junction held 7 bases outside the gene matches. The CDR3 protein is CASSALLAGSSYNEQFF. The CDR3 DNA is TGTGCCAGCAGCGCCCTTCTAGCGGGAAGCTCCTACAATGAGCAGTTCTTC.

This chain joins TRBV19 and TRBJ2-1; 11 nucleotides align to TRBD1. Germline trimming cut 7 bases from V and 4 bases from J; bases unmatched to any gene: 3. Looked up from germline, CDR1 is LNHDA and CDR2 is SQIVND (reference sequence). The CDR3 covers 14 residues. The CDR3 nucleotides read TGTGCCAGTAATCGGGACAGGGGGTACAATGAGCAGTTCTTC. Amino acids: CASNRDRGYNEQFF.

This clone was seen only a few times. This chain connects TRBV3-1 (or the pseudogene TRBV3-2) to TRBJ1-5; D unclear. The CDR3 covers 14 residues. Trimming took off 10 bases at V and 2 bases at J, with 15 bases between the two ends. Germline CDR1 and CDR2: LGHDT and YNNKEL (reference sequence). CDR3 DNA sequence: TGTGCCACCTCAGTCGGAGGTCGCAATCAGCCCCAGCATTTT. This gives the protein CATSVGGRNQPQHF.

The genes are TRBV10-3 and TRBJ1-2; D remains ambiguous. The germline gives CDR1 ENHRY, CDR2 SYGVKD. The CDR3 consists of 13 residues. Trimming cost V 7 bases and J 7 bases, with 16 bases left between them. The CDR3, as DNA: TGTGCCATCAAAAATCCTCGAGCGGGTGGCTACACCTTC. Its protein product is CAIKNPRAGGYTF.

CDR3 nucleotide sequence: TGTGCCAGCAGTGTGTACAGGGGGGGGACTGAAGCTTTCTTT. Residues: CASSVYRGGTEAFF. The chain has TRBV2 and TRBJ1-1; 8 nucleotides match TRBD1. CDR1 and CDR2 (germline): SNHLY, FYNNEI. This CDR3 is 14 amino acids long. J gave up 5 bases and V 4 bases, and 6 bases lay outside the gene matches.

The sample holds one count of this clone. The same CDR3 can be traced to other DNA sequences in this sample. The V call is TRBV11-2, the J call TRBJ1-1; 7 nucleotides match TRBD1. Germline V lookup: CDR1 SGHAT, CDR2 FQNNGV. V gave up 5 bases and J gave up 0 bases; unmatched junction bases: 6. The CDR3 sequence is 15 residues long. The CDR3 sequence: CASSPRQGMNTEAFF. The CDR3 nucleotides read TGTGCCAGCAGCCCCCGACAGGGCATGAACACTGAAGCTTTCTTT.

On this clone itself: This specimen includes other DNA sequences encoding the same CDR3. The chain employs TRBV19 and TRBJ1-5; D gene uncertain. This CDR3 has 15 amino acids. Germline loops: CDR1 LNHDA, CDR2 SQIVND (reference sequence). V shed 3 bases and J shed 1 base, with 10 bases lying between them. The DNA for the CDR3 is TGTGCCAGTAGTATGGGTGGGCGAAGCAATCAGCCCCAGCATTTT. It is translated as CASSMGGRSNQPQHF.

This sequence joins TRBV5-1 and TRBJ2-7; 8 bases match TRBD1. After removal of 1 base from V and 6 bases from J, the junction contained 6 bases not matched to a gene. Germline V gives CDR1 SGHRS, CDR2 YFSETQ. The CDR3 loop spans 14 amino acids. In DNA form, the CDR3 reads TGCGCCAGCAGCTTGCCAGGGGGCTCGGGCGAGCAGTACTTC. Its protein is CASSLPGGSGEQYF.